The 7 T cell receptor beta chains reported below all come from one sample, sequenced in a study of response to subunit inactivated influenza vaccine. TCRdb reanalysed the RT-PCR reads using MiXCR and keeps one entry per CDR3 protein. The data show hundreds of thousands of distinct CDR3 sequences, with 11% to 15% seen just once and approximately 7.6% held by the top ten. Sequencing used PBMCs from blood, obtained around 15 days before vaccination. Receptors originate from a man aged 50-60 years who received an inactivated influenza vaccine.

This clonotype was observed a few times. The chain has TRBV7-9 and TRBJ1-2, with D unresolved. CDR1 SEHNR and CDR2 FQNEAQ come from the germline V gene (reference sequence). The CDR3 is 13 amino acids. Trimming stripped 5 bases from V and 7 bases from J, with 14 bases between. The CDR3 sequence: CASSDPRPGGYTF. DNA of the CDR3: TGTGCCAGCAGCGACCCTCGGCCAGGTGGCTACACCTTC.

This clonotype has ten or more counts. The chain carries TRBV7-6 and TRBJ2-5; 7 bases match TRBD2. The ends lost 4 bases at V and 1 base at J; junction bases unmatched: 9. This CDR3 is built from 16 residues. The germline CDR1 and CDR2 sequences are SGHVS and FNYEAQ. CDR3: CASSSPWRTSQETQYF. CDR3 coding DNA: TGTGCCAGCAGCTCCCCATGGCGGACTAGCCAAGAGACCCAGTACTTC.

The sample holds a few counts of this clonotype. The chain employs TRBV4-2 and TRBJ2-7; D may correspond to TRBD1 or TRBD2 (5 bases each). Germline V CDR1 and CDR2: LGHNA, YNFKEQ. CDR3 size: 15 residues. V was pared by 1 base and J by 0 bases, with 10 bases between. CDR3 sequence (DNA): TGTGCCAGCAGCCAAGGGGACGGTCGCTCCTACGAGCAGTACTTC. Translated, it gives CASSQGDGRSYEQYF.

The V gene is TRBV19, the J gene TRBJ2-2; 8 bases match TRBD2. The V gene end was trimmed by 6 bases and the J gene end by 5 bases; junction bases not matched to a gene: 11. This CDR3 is 16 amino acids long. Germline V lookup: CDR1 LNHDA, CDR2 SQIVND (reference sequence). The CDR3 loop is CASRSKAGDRTGELFF. The CDR3 nucleotides are TGTGCCAGTAGGTCTAAAGCGGGAGATAGGACCGGGGAGCTGTTTTTT.

The V and J genes are TRBV2 and TRBJ1-4, with D maybe TRBD1 (6 bases). The V and J ends lost 7 bases and 4 bases respectively, with 16 bases between them. The CDR3 totals 15 residues. Germline V CDR1 and CDR2: SNHLY, FYNNEI. The CDR3 DNA follows: TGTGCCAGCACAACAGGGAGTCGAATTAATGAAAAACTGTTTTTT. Its translation is CASTTGSRINEKLFF.

V is TRBV15 and J is TRBJ2-5, with a tentative D call TRBD1 (5 bases). The V gene lost 0 bases and the J gene lost 2 bases, with 7 bases spanning the gap. Germline values: CDR1 LNHNV, CDR2 YYDKDF (reference sequence). This CDR3 is built from 14 residues. For the CDR3, the DNA is TGTGCCACCAGCAGAGAGTACAGGCAAGAGACCCAGTACTTC. This gives the protein CATSREYRQETQYF.

J is TRBJ2-5 and V is TRBV12-3 or TRBV12-4; TRBD2 matches 8 bases. V shed 1 base, J shed 5 bases, and the junction held 9 bases outside the gene matches. CDR3 length equals 16 residues. CDR3 DNA: TGTGCCAGCAGTTTAGTGTTCGGGGGGGCCCGGGAGACCCAGTACTTC. This codes for CASSLVFGGARETQYF.